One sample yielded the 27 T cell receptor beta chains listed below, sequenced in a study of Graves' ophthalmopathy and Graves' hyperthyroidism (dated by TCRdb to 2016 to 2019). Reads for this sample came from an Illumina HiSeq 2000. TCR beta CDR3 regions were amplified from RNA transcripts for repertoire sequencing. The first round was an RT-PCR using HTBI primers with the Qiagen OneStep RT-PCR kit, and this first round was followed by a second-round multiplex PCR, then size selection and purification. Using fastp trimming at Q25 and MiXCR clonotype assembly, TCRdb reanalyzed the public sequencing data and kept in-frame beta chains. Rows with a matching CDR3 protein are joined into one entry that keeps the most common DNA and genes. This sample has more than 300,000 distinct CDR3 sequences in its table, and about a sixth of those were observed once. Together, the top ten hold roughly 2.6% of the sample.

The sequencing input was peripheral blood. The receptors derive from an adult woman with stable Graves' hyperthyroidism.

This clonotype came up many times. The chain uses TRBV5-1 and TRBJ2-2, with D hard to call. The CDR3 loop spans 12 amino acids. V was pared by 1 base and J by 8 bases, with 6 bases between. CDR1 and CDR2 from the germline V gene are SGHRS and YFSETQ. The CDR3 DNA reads TGCGCCAGCAGCTTGTCTTGGGGGGAGCTGTTTTTT. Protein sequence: CASSLSWGELFF.

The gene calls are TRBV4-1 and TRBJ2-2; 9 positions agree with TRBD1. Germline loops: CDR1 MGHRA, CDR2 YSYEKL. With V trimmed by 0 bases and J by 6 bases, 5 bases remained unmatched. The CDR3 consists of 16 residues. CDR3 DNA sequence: TGCGCCAGCAGCCAAGAGACCACAGGGGGCTCCGGGGAGCTGTTTTTT. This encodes CASSQETTGGSGELFF.

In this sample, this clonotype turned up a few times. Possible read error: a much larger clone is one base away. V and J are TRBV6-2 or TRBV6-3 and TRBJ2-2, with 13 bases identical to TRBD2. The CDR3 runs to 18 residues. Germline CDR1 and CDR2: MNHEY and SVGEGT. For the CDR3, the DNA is TGTGCCAGCAGTTACCGAACCGGGACTAGCGGGAACACCGGGGAGCTGTGTTTT. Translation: CASSYRTGTSGNTGELCF.

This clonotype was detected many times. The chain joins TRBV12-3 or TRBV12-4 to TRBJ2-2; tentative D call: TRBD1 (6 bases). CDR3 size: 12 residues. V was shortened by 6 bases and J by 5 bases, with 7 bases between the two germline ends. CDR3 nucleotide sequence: TGTGCCAGCAGACAGGGAACCGGGGAGCTGTTTTTT. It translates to CASRQGTGELFF.

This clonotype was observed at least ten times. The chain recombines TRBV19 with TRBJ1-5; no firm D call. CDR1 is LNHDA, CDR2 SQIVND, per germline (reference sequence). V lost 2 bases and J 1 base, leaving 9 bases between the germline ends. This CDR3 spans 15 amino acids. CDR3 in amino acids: CASSIQRQSNQPQHF. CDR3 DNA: TGTGCCAGTAGTATACAGCGTCAAAGCAATCAGCCCCAGCATTTT.

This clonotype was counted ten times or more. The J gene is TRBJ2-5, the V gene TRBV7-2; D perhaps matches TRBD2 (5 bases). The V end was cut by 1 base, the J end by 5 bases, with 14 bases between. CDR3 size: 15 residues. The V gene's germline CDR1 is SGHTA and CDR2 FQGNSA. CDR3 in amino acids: CASSLVERPGETQYF. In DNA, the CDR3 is TGTGCCAGCAGCTTAGTGGAGAGGCCGGGGGAGACCCAGTACTTC.

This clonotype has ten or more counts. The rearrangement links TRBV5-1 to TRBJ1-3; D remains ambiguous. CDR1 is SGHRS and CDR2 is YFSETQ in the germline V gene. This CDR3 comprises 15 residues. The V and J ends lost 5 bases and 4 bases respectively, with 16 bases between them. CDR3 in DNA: TGCGCCAGCAGGCAAGGAGCTGGAGTCGGAAACACCATATATTTT. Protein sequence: CASRQGAGVGNTIYF.

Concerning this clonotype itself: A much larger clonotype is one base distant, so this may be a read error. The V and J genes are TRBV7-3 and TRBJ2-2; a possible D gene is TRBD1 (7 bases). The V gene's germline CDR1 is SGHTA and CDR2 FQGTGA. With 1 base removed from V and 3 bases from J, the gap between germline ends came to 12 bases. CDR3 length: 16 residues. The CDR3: CASSLSGTAYTGELFF. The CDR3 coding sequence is TGTGCCAGCAGCTTAAGCGGGACAGCGTACACCGGGGAGCTGTTTTTT.

CDR3 sequence reads: CASSLTSGNTEAFF. Written as DNA, the CDR3 is TGTGCCAGCAGTTTAACCTCGGGGAACACTGAAGCTTTCTTT. The gene calls are TRBV12-3 or TRBV12-4 and TRBJ1-1, with unresolved D. The CDR3 has 14 amino acids. The V end was cut by 2 bases, the J end by 1 base, with 8 bases between.

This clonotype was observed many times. The CDR3 sequence is CSVDLLAGQETQYF. For the CDR3, the DNA is TGCAGCGTTGATTTATTAGCAGGACAGGAGACCCAGTACTTC. The genes are TRBV29-1 and TRBJ2-5, with D possibly being TRBD1 (6 bases). The ends were cut back, 3 bases at V and 5 bases at J, with 16 bases in the middle. Per germline, CDR1 SQVTM and CDR2 ANQGSEA. This CDR3 is built from 14 residues.

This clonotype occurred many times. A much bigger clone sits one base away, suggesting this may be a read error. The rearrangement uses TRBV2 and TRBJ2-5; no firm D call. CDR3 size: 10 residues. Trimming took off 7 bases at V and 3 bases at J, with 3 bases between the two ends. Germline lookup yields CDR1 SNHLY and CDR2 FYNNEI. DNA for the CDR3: TGTGCCAGCACGGAAGAGACCCAGTACTTC. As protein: CASTEETQYF. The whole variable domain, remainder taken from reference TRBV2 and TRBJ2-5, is EPEVTQTPSHQVTQMGQEVILRCVPISNHLYFYWYRQILGQKVEFLVSFYNNEISEKSEIFDDQFSVERPDGSNFTLKIRSTKLEDSAMYFCASTEETQYFGPGTRLLVL.

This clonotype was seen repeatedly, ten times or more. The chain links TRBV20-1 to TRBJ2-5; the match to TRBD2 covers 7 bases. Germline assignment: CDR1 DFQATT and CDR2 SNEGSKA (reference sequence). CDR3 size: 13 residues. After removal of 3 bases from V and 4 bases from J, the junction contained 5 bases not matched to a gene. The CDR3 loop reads CSASPPSGETQYF. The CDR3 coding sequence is TGCAGTGCTAGTCCGCCTAGCGGAGAGACCCAGTACTTC.

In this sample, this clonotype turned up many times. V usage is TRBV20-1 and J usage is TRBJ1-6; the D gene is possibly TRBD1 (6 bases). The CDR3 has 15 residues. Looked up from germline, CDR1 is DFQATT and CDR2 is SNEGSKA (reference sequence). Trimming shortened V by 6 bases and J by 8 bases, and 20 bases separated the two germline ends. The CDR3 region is CSASLGGNRDSPLHF. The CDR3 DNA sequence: TGCAGTGCCAGCCTAGGGGGGAATAGGGATTCACCCCTCCACTTT.

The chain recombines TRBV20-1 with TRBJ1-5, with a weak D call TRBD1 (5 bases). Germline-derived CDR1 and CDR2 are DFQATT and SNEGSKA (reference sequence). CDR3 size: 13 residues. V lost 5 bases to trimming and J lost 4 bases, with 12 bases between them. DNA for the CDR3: TGCAGTGCTCCTAGTAGGGGTAATCAGCCCCAGCATTTT. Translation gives CSAPSRGNQPQHF.

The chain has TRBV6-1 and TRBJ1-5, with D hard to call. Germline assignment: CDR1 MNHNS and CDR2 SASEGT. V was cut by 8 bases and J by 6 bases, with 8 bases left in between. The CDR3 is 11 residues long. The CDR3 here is CASGQIQPQHF. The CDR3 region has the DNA TGTGCCAGCGGGCAGATTCAGCCCCAGCATTTT.

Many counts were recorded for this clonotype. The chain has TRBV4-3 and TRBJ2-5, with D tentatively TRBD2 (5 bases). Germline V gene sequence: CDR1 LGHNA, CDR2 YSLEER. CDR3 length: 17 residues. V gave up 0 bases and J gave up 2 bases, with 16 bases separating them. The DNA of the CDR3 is TGCGCCAGCAGCCAAGAGTTAGCGAGAGGGTTACAAGAGACCCAGTACTTC. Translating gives CASSQELARGLQETQYF.

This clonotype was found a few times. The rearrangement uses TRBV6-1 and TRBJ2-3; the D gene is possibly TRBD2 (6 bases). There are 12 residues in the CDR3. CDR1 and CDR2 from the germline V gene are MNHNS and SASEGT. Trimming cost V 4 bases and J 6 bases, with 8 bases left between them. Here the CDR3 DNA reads TGTGCCAGCAGTGTGGACTATGATACGCAGTATTTT. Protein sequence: CASSVDYDTQYF.

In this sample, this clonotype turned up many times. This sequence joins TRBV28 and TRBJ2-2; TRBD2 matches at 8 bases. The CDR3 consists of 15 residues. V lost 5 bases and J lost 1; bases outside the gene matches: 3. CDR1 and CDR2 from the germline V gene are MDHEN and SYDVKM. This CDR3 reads CASSSSGMNTGELFF. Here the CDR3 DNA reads TGTGCCAGCAGTAGTAGCGGGATGAACACCGGGGAGCTGTTTTTT.

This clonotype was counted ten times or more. CDR3 sequence reads: CASSEKGGRYGYTF. CDR3 DNA sequence: TGTGCCAGCAGTGAAAAGGGGGGGCGTTATGGCTACACCTTC. The rearrangement uses TRBV6-1 and TRBJ1-2, with D possibly matching TRBD1 (6 bases). The V gene lost 2 bases and the J gene lost 5 bases, with 12 bases spanning the gap. The germline V gene has CDR1 MNHNS and CDR2 SASEGT. The CDR3 totals 14 residues.

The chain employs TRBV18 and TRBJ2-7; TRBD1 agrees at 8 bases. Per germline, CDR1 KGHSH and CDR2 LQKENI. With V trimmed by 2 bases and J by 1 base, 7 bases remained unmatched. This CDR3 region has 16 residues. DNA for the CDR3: TGTGCCAGCTCACCATACCGGGACAGGTATTCCTACGAGCAGTACTTC. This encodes CASSPYRDRYSYEQYF.

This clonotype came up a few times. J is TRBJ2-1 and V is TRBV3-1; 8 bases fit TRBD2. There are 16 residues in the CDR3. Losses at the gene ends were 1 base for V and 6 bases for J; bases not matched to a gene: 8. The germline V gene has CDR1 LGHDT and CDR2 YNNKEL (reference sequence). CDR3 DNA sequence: TGTGCCAGCAGCCAAGTCGTGACTAGCGATCGCAATGAGCAGTTCTTC. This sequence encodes CASSQVVTSDRNEQFF.

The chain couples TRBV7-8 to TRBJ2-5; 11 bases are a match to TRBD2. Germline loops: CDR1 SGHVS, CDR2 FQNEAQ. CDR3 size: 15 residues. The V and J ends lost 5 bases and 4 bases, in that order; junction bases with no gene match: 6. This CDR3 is CASSSSGGATETQYF. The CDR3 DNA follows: TGTGCCAGCAGCAGTAGCGGGGGGGCTACAGAGACCCAGTACTTC.

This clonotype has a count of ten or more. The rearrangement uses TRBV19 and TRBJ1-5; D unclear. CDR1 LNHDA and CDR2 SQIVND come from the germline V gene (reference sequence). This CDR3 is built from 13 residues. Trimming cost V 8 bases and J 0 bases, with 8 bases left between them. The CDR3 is CASGGISNQPQHF. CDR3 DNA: TGTGCCAGTGGCGGGATTAGCAATCAGCCCCAGCATTTT.

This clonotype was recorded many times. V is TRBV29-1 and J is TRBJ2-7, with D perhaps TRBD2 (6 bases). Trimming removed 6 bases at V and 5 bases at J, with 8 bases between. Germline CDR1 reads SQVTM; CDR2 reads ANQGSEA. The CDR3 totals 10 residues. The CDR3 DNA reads TGCAGCGTGTGGGAGGACGAGCAGTACTTC. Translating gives CSVWEDEQYF.

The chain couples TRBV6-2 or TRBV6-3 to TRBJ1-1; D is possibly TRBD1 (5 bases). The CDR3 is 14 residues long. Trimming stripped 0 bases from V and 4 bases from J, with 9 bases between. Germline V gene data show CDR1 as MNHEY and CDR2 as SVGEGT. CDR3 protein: CASSYSGESTEAFF. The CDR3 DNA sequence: TGTGCCAGCAGTTACTCGGGGGAGTCCACTGAAGCTTTCTTT.

DNA for the CDR3: TGTGCCAGCAGCTCCGAGGGGACAGCCTATGGCTACACCTTC. Its protein is CASSSEGTAYGYTF. V usage is TRBV7-2 and J usage is TRBJ1-2; 7 bases agree with TRBD1. Germline-derived CDR1 and CDR2 are SGHTA and FQGNSA. This CDR3 has 14 residues. V lost 4 bases and J lost 4; bases outside the gene matches: 6.

CDR3: CASSMGPGPLGYEQYF. CDR3 DNA: TGTGCCAGTAGTATGGGACCAGGACCGTTGGGGTACGAGCAGTACTTC. V and J are TRBV19 and TRBJ2-7; the D gene could be TRBD1 or TRBD2 (5 bases each). V gave up 3 bases and J gave up 4 bases, with 19 bases separating them. CDR1 is LNHDA and CDR2 is SQIVND in the germline V gene (reference sequence). The CDR3 contains 16 residues. Variable domain in full (rest from reference TRBV19 and TRBJ2-7): DGGITQSPKYLFRKEGQNVTLSCEQNLNHDAMYWYRQDPGQGLRLIYYSQIVNDFQKGDIAEGYSVSREKKESFPLTVTSAQKNPTAFYLCASSMGPGPLGYEQYFGPGTRLTVT.